The present T cell receptor (beta chain) was sequenced within a study of T cell responses to AZD1222 COVID-19 vaccine. General study results and limits: Distributed over spike, vaccine-associated CD4 TCRs predominated at 160-218 and 743-854. Most donors were white British, females outnumbered males, and clonal diversity was possibly underestimated.

The method was immunoSEQ multiplex PCR; TCRdb's version includes in-frame clones alone and lacks a portion of them. This sample has about 150,000 clones; around nine tenths occur once, and the top ten carry 15% to 20%. Details on this clone: Antigen: not known. Other DNA sequences of this sample code for an identical CDR3.

This CDR3 contains 15 residues. The trim removed 2 bases at V and 7 bases at J, leaving 4 bases unmatched. CDR1 is SGHRS, CDR2 YFSETQ, per germline. Material: peripheral blood, obtained on day 0 of AZD1222 vaccination. This TCR came from an adult in good health. J is TRBJ1-6 and V is TRBV5-1, with 9 bases identical to TRBD1. The CDR3 loop reads CASSLGTGRNSPLHF. The DNA of the CDR3 is TGCGCCAGCAGCTTAGGGACAGGGCGGAATTCACCCCTCCACTTT. Combining the CDR3 with reference TRBV5-1 and TRBJ1-6 gives the whole variable domain KAGVTQTPRYLIKTRGQQVTLSCSPISGHRSVSWYQQTPGQGLQFLFEYFSETQRNKGNFPGRFSGRQFSNSRSEMNVSTLELGDSALYLCASSLGTGRNSPLHFGNGTRLTVT.